Listed below are T cell receptor beta chains from one sample, sequenced in a study of a mutant IDH1 vaccine in newly diagnosed glioma. No antigens are known for them. Sequencing used immunoSEQ multiplex PCR; TCRdb keeps in-frame clones, though not all of them. The sample yields about 23,000 clones, 79% seen once. Here the sequenced sample was PBMCs, taken from a glioma patient whose treatment included an IDH1 peptide vaccine. The receptors were gathered from a man aged 35 to 55 with glioma. CDR3s include the opening cysteine and the closing phenylalanine or tryptophan. D genes are given only for firm matches. A row's size may be missing; if present it is once, few, many or a size class.

V	size	D	J	CDR3	DNA
TRBV4-3	.	TRBD1	TRBJ1-2	CASSQTGGSYGYTF	TGCGCCAGCAGCCAAACAGGGGGCTCATATGGCTACACCTTC
TRBV7-2	.	.	TRBJ2-4	CASSSQGSRDKNIQYF	TGTGCCAGCAGCTCTCAGGGGAGTAGGGACAAAAACATTCAGTACTTC
TRBV9	.	.	TRBJ1-2	CASGRVGRGYTF	TGTGCCAGCGGGCGGGTGGGGCGCGGCTACACCTTC
TRBV5-1	few	.	TRBJ2-3	CASSLVFGASTDTQYF	TGCGCCAGCAGCTTGGTTTTTGGAGCTAGCACAGATACGCAGTATTTT
TRBV13	few	TRBD1	TRBJ1-1	CASSAAGQGNTEAFF	TGTGCCAGCAGCGCGGCGGGACAGGGGAACACTGAAGCTTTCTTT
TRBV5-6	once	TRBD1	TRBJ1-2	CASSLDREMNYGYTF	TGTGCCAGCAGCCTCGACAGGGAGATGAACTATGGCTACACCTTC
TRBV25-1	.	TRBD1	TRBJ2-3	CASSEYWADRGSDTQYF	TGTGCCAGCAGTGAATATTGGGCGGACAGGGGATCAGATACGCAGTATTTT
TRBV19	.	TRBD1	TRBJ2-1	CASSIGHRGNEQFF	TGTGCCAGTAGTATAGGTCACAGGGGTAATGAGCAGTTCTTC
TRBV11-2	.	.	TRBJ1-1	CASSLKVPTMNTEAFF	TGTGCCAGCAGCCTTAAAGTTCCGACTATGAACACTGAAGCTTTCTTT
TRBV27	.	TRBD2	TRBJ2-1	CASSLAGEGYNEQFF	TGTGCCAGCAGTTTGGCGGGAGAGGGATACAATGAGCAGTTCTTC
TRBV15	.	TRBD1	TRBJ2-4	CATSRVRDSFDKNIQYF	TGTGCCACCAGCAGAGTCCGGGACAGCTTCGACAAAAACATTCAGTACTTC
TRBV6-1	.	.	TRBJ2-1	CASTAADSDYNEQFF	TGTGCCAGCACCGCCGCGGATTCAGACTACAATGAGCAGTTCTTC
TRBV27	.	TRBD1	TRBJ2-1	CASSRRTGGPYNEQFF	TGTGCCAGCAGTCGGCGGACAGGGGGGCCCTACAATGAGCAGTTCTTC
TRBV11-2	.	.	TRBJ2-1	CASSLAGLSNEQFF	TGTGCCAGCAGCTTAGCGGGGCTTAGCAATGAGCAGTTCTTC
TRBV7-2	once	TRBD1	TRBJ1-4	CASSPQPGGNEKLFF	TGTGCCAGCAGCCCGCAGCCAGGGGGTAATGAAAAACTGTTTTTT
TRBV4-1	.	.	TRBJ1-3	CASSQAAGATGNTIYF	TGCGCCAGCAGCCAAGCCGCAGGAGCAACTGGAAACACCATATATTTT
TRBV2	once	TRBD2	TRBJ2-3	CASSARKAGASGKDTQYF	TGTGCCAGCAGTGCGAGAAAGGCGGGAGCTTCAGGGAAAGATACGCAGTATTTT
TRBV29-1	medium-sized	.	TRBJ2-7	CSKLDAAYEQYF	TGCAGCAAGCTGGACGCCGCCTACGAGCAGTACTTC
TRBV19	.	.	TRBJ1-1	CASSIGHSLDEAFF	TGTGCCAGTAGTATTGGCCATTCTTTGGATGAAGCTTTCTTT
TRBV19	once	.	TRBJ2-6	CASSIKGGEYSGANVLTF	TGTGCCAGTAGTATAAAAGGGGGGGAGTACTCTGGGGCCAACGTCCTGACTTTC
TRBV5-1	once	.	TRBJ1-6	CASSLASQGNNSPLHF	TGCGCCAGCAGCTTGGCCAGCCAGGGAAACAATTCACCCCTCCACTTT
TRBV16	.	.	TRBJ1-1	CASSQFLGTEAFF	TGTGCCAGCAGCCAATTCTTGGGCACTGAAGCTTTCTTT
TRBV14	.	.	TRBJ2-1	CAGSLYGITHYNEQFF	TGTGCCGGCAGCCTCTATGGGATTACCCACTACAATGAGCAGTTCTTC
TRBV2	.	.	TRBJ2-7	CASRRSLGEQYF	TGTGCCAGCAGGAGGTCCCTGGGGGAGCAGTACTTC
TRBV4-3	.	TRBD1	TRBJ1-2	CASSQRRTGGGYTF	TGCGCCAGCAGCCAACGAAGGACAGGCGGAGGCTACACCTTC
TRBV5-4	.	.	TRBJ1-1	CASSLSGYGEAFF	TGTGCCAGCAGCTTGTCGGGGTACGGTGAAGCTTTCTTT
TRBV10-3	once	.	TRBJ2-3	CAISESIRTDTQYF	TGTGCCATCAGTGAGTCGATCAGGACAGATACGCAGTATTTT
TRBV19	once	.	TRBJ2-2	CASSIYSGRAGELFF	TGTGCCAGTAGTATCTATTCGGGGCGGGCCGGGGAGCTGTTTTTT
TRBV2	.	.	TRBJ1-2	CASNPSGEQNGYTF	TGTGCCAGCAATCCGTCCGGGGAGCAGAATGGCTACACCTTC
TRBV11-3	.	TRBD1	TRBJ1-1	CASSPSGGSFTEAFF	TGTGCCAGCAGCCCATCAGGGGGTTCCTTCACTGAAGCTTTCTTT
TRBV7-9	.	.	TRBJ1-1	CASSLGGGGTEAFF	TGTGCCAGCAGCTTAGGTGGGGGGGGCACTGAAGCTTTCTTT
TRBV4-1	few	.	TRBJ1-5	CASSQDFEGFQPQHF	TGCGCCAGCAGCCAAGATTTTGAGGGGTTTCAGCCCCAGCATTTT
TRBV21-1	.	.	TRBJ2-1	CASSTIPGTSGLVQFF	TGTGCCAGCAGCACCATCCCCGGGACTAGCGGCTTGGTGCAGTTCTTC
TRBV28	.	TRBD1	TRBJ2-1	CASRPGQGFSEEQFF	TGTGCCAGCAGGCCGGGACAGGGTTTTTCCGAGGAGCAGTTCTTC
TRBV7-2	.	.	TRBJ2-3	CASSLALSGSSTDTQYF	TGTGCCAGCAGCTTAGCGCTAAGCGGCTCTAGCACAGATACGCAGTATTTT
TRBV5-1	.	.	TRBJ2-1	CASSPGTSAYNEQFF	TGCGCCAGCAGCCCTGGGACATCCGCTTACAATGAGCAGTTCTTC
TRBV11-3	.	.	TRBJ1-2	CASSLQSGSGYTF	TGTGCCAGCAGTCTCCAATCGGGCTCTGGCTACACCTTC
TRBV7-2	.	.	TRBJ1-6	CASSLLPSSYNSPLHF	TGTGCCAGCAGCTTACTTCCGAGCTCCTATAATTCACCCCTCCACTTT
TRBV10-3	.	TRBD1	TRBJ2-6	CAISEGTGGTSGANVLTF	TGTGCCATCAGTGAGGGGACAGGGGGAACCTCTGGGGCCAACGTCCTGACTTTC
TRBV6-1	.	.	TRBJ2-1	CASSDAGTPGREQFF	TGTGCCAGCAGTGATGCCGGGACCCCTGGCCGGGAGCAGTTCTTC
TRBV7-2	few	.	TRBJ1-1	CASSSQGSWTEAFF	TGTGCCAGCAGCTCACAGGGAAGTTGGACTGAAGCTTTCTTT
TRBV4-3	.	.	TRBJ2-5	CASSQGTRNQETQYF	TGCGCCAGCAGCCAAGGGACAAGGAACCAAGAGACCCAGTACTTC
TRBV9	.	.	TRBJ1-5	CASSPREADNQPQHF	TGTGCCAGCAGCCCTCGGGAAGCCGACAATCAGCCCCAGCATTTT
TRBV10-2	.	TRBD1	TRBJ2-1	CASSATGPLGYEQFF	TGCGCCAGCAGTGCGACAGGGCCCTTAGGGTATGAGCAGTTCTTC
TRBV6-4	.	TRBD1	TRBJ1-2	CASSPGGQGANGYTF	TGTGCCAGCAGCCCCGGGGGACAGGGGGCAAATGGCTACACCTTC
TRBV5-1	.	TRBD2	TRBJ2-1	CASSLGTSVYEQFF	TGCGCCAGCAGCCTTGGGACTAGTGTATATGAGCAGTTCTTC
TRBV5-1	.	TRBD1	TRBJ2-7	CASSYNDRVGEQYF	TGCGCCAGCAGCTATAATGACAGGGTGGGCGAGCAGTATTTC
TRBV15	.	.	TRBJ2-7	CATSRDLGAGVTYEQYF	TGTGCCACCAGCAGAGATCTAGGAGCAGGAGTTACCTACGAGCAGTACTTC
TRBV11-2	.	.	TRBJ2-3	CASSVTGTTQYF	TGTGCCAGCAGCGTTACCGGGACGACGCAGTATTTT
TRBV7-9	.	TRBD1	TRBJ1-2	CASSLVGQGNNYGYTF	TGTGCCAGCAGCTTAGTCGGACAGGGGAACAACTATGGCTACACCTTC
TRBV7-9	.	TRBD2	TRBJ2-1	CASRTSSGSSYNEQFF	TGTGCCAGCCGCACCTCGAGCGGGAGCTCCTACAATGAGCAGTTCTTC
TRBV7-9	.	.	TRBJ1-3	CASSFDTSGNTIYF	TGTGCCAGCAGCTTCGACACATCGGGAAACACCATATATTTT
TRBV7-2	.	.	TRBJ2-6	CASSRRGSGANVLTF	TGTGCCAGCAGCCGCAGGGGCTCTGGGGCCAACGTCCTGACTTTC
TRBV11-2	.	.	TRBJ2-3	CASSPIDNTDTQYF	TGTGCCAGCAGCCCTATCGACAACACAGATACGCAGTATTTT
TRBV23-1	.	.	TRBJ1-1	CASSQSTGTEAFF	TGCGCCAGCAGTCAATCGACGGGAACTGAAGCTTTCTTT